The clone carrying this T cell receptor (beta chain) has just a few counts. The antigen is undetermined. Germline CDR1 is MDHEN and CDR2 is SYDVKM. The CDR3 length is 15 residues. With 6 bases removed from V and 7 bases from J, the gap between germline ends came to 18 bases. The data derive from a study of naive and memory T cell subsets. Study findings and constraints: In CD4 and CD8 cells, diversity dropped from naive through EMRA.

Two oligonucleotides, mixed equimolar, formed the beta constant-region primer covering TRBC1 and TRBC2. Four rounds of PCR amplified the ligated cDNA using nested alpha and beta constant-region primers plus SP2. MiXCR, applied by TCRdb to the UMI-ligation and nested PCR reads, yields one record per CDR3 protein. Here the sample spans about 85,000 distinct CDR3 sequences, approximately 14% being singletons. Four subsets defined by CD45RA and CD27 were sorted after CD3, CD4, CD8 and live/dead staining. The chain combines TRBV28 with TRBJ2-2; unclear D gene. The receptor was isolated from a human donor in good health. Input material: central memory CD4+ T cells from blood. CDR3 nucleotides: TGTGCCAGCAGACTTGGGCAGGTCGTCAGCGGGGAGCTGTTTTTT. It yields the protein CASRLGQVVSGELFF.